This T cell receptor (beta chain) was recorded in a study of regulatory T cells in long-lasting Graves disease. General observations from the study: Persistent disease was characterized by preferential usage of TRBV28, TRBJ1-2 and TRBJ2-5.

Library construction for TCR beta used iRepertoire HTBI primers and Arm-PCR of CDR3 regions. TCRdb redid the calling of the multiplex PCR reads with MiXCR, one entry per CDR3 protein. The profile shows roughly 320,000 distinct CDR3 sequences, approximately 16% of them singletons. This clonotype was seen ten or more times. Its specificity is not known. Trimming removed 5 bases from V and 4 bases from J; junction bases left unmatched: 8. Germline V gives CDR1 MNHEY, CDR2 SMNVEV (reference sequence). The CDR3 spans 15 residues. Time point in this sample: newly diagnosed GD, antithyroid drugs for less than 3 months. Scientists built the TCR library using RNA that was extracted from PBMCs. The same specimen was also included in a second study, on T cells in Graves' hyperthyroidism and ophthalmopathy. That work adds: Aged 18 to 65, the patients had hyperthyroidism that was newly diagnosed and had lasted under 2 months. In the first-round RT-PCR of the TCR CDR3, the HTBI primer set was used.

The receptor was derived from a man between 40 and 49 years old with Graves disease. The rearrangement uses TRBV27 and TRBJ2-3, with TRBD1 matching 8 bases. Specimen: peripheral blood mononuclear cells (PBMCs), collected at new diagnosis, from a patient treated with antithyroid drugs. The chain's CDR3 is CASSLRGLFADTQYF. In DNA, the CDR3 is TGTGCCAGCAGTCTCAGGGGGCTTTTCGCAGATACGCAGTATTTT.